Following are 12 T cell receptor beta chains from one sample sequenced in a study of human T cells and chemical hapten exposure. Time point reported: patch test 1, 2 weeks after DPC sensitization. Treatment reported: therapeutic diphenylcyclopropenone sensitization with weekly scalp DPC. One entry per CDR3 protein, called by TCRdb with MiXCR from the RACE reads. The sample lists about 120,000 distinct CDR3 sequences; roughly 13% were seen once. This material consisted of whole blood, taken in connection with sensitization to the hapten diphenylcyclopropenone (DPC). The receptors here all came from a man aged 18 to 29 with alopecia areata. Some clones in this sample may be carry-over from other donors' samples.

The chain joins TRBV10-3 to TRBJ2-7; a possible D gene is TRBD1 (5 bases). V gave up 4 bases and J gave up 3 bases, with 7 bases separating them. The CDR3 is made up of 12 amino acids. Looked up from germline, CDR1 is ENHRY and CDR2 is SYGVKD. CDR3 amino acids: CAISGGSYEQYV. CDR3 nucleotide sequence: TGTGCCATCAGTGGGGGCAGCTACGAGCAGTACGTC.

The chain employs TRBV11-1 and TRBJ1-1, with D tentatively TRBD1 (5 bases). Trimming took off 1 base at V and 2 bases at J, with 11 bases between the two ends. This CDR3 comprises 15 residues. CDR1 is SGHAT, CDR2 FQDESV, per germline (reference sequence). The CDR3 DNA reads TGTGCCAGCAGCTTAGGGGGACGGGGAAACACTGAAGCTTTCTTT. Translation: CASSLGGRGNTEAFF.

The chain employs TRBV20-1 and TRBJ2-4; D gene uncertain. V was cut by 6 bases and J by 1 base, with 13 bases left in between. From germline, CDR1 is DFQATT and CDR2 SNEGSKA (reference sequence). The length of the CDR3 is 14 residues. The CDR3 region has the DNA TGCAGTGCCCGGGCCCCGGAGGCCAAAAACATTCAGTACTTC. This gives the protein CSARAPEAKNIQYF.

Notes on this clonotype: The junction and the germline gene differ at one end; a read error may be behind it. The genes are TRBV7-2 and TRBJ1-6, with 9 bases matching TRBD1. The germline CDR1 and CDR2 sequences are SGHTA and FQGNSA. The CDR3 extends over 16 amino acids. The CDR3 DNA is TGTGCCAGCAGAGCTACAGGGGGCTCCTTTAATTCACCCCTCCACTTT. Encoded protein: CASRATGGSFNSPLHF.

This clonotype was counted a few times. J is TRBJ2-3 and V is TRBV7-8; no definite D call. The germline V gene has CDR1 SGHVS and CDR2 FQNEAQ. The CDR3 has 16 amino acids. V was clipped by 3 bases and J by 4 bases, with 17 bases between them. CDR3 loop: CASSFLELPRADTQYF. The DNA of the CDR3 is TGTGCCAGCAGCTTTTTAGAATTACCACGGGCAGATACGCAGTATTTT.

Only a few counts were recorded for this clonotype. Written as DNA, the CDR3 is TGCAGTGCGAGGATGGTGACAGGGGACAAAAACATTCAGTACTTC. It is translated as CSARMVTGDKNIQYF. This chain joins TRBV20-1 and TRBJ2-4, with 8 bases that match TRBD1. Germline V gene sequence: CDR1 DFQATT, CDR2 SNEGSKA (reference sequence). The CDR3 spans 15 residues. V lost 6 bases and J lost 3; bases outside the gene matches: 10.

This clonotype was observed a few times. The chain links TRBV10-1 to TRBJ1-1, with D possibly matching TRBD1 (6 bases). The CDR3 runs 15 residues. Germline CDR1 WNHNN, CDR2 SYGVQD (reference sequence). Trimming took off 4 bases at V and 4 bases at J, with 16 bases between the two ends. The CDR3 nucleotides are TGCGCCAGCAGTGCGGGGGCCGTTGGGGGCACTGAAGCTTTCTTT. It codes for CASSAGAVGGTEAFF.

This clonotype turned up a few times. The genes are TRBV12-3 or TRBV12-4 and TRBJ2-3, with D unresolved. The V and J ends lost 4 bases and 2 bases respectively, with 4 bases between them. The CDR3 length is 12 residues. The DNA for the CDR3 is TGTGCCAGCAGTTACTTCACAGATACGCAGTATTTT. Protein sequence: CASSYFTDTQYF.

The chain couples TRBV28 to TRBJ1-1; no reliable D call. CDR3 size: 14 residues. V was shortened by 6 bases and J by 1 base, with 12 bases between the two germline ends. Germline values: CDR1 MDHEN, CDR2 SYDVKM. CDR3 DNA sequence: TGTGCCAGCAGCCTAAGAACAGAGAACACTGAAGCTTTCTTT. Its protein is CASSLRTENTEAFF. The complete variable domain, with remaining parts taken from reference TRBV28 and TRBJ1-1, reads DVKVTQSSRYLVKRTGEKVFLECVQDMDHENMFWYRQDPGLGLRLIYFSYDVKMKEKGDIPEGYSVSREKKERFSLILESASTNQTSMYLCASSLRTENTEAFFGQGTRLTVV.

V and J are TRBV12-3 or TRBV12-4 and TRBJ2-5; 8 nucleotides agree with TRBD2. With 4 bases clipped from V and 0 bases from J, the junction kept 4 bases outside the gene matches. This CDR3 comprises 15 residues. The CDR3 DNA follows: TGTGCCAGCAGTTCGGGGGGGATTTACCAAGAGACCCAGTACTTC. Amino acid sequence: CASSSGGIYQETQYF.

The gene calls are TRBV5-1 and TRBJ1-1; D is ambiguous. This CDR3 has 13 residues. Germline CDR1 is SGHRS and CDR2 is YFSETQ. V lost 1 base and J lost 8, with 12 bases in between. CDR3 nucleotide sequence: TGCGCCAGCAGCTTGCTGAGAAATGGGGAAGCTTTCTTT. Amino acid sequence: CASSLLRNGEAFF.

This clonotype was observed many times. The chain employs TRBV29-1 and TRBJ2-3; TRBD2 aligns across 7 bases. After removal of 3 bases from V and 6 bases from J, the junction contained 9 bases not matched to a gene. Germline lookup yields CDR1 SQVTM and CDR2 ANQGSEA. There are 14 residues in the CDR3. As DNA, the CDR3 is TGCAGCGTTGATGCCGGAGCGGGGCCTGATACGCAGTATTTT. This translates into CSVDAGAGPDTQYF.